This T cell receptor beta chain was sequenced for a study of T cells in Graves' hyperthyroidism and ophthalmopathy. Study results and caveats: Prediction of ophthalmopathy progression came a median approximately 6.6 months pre-onset. Most thyroid clonotypes with frequency above 0.001 were detected in blood.

Clinicians diagnosed patients from clinical symptoms, serum thyroxine and TRAb, thyroid ultrasound and orbital computed tomography. Out of less than 12 ml of fresh peripheral blood came the PBMCs. The investigators amplified TCR beta CDR3 regions from RNA transcripts. First-round RT-PCR of the TCR CDR3 relied on the HTBI primer set. One entry per CDR3 protein results from TCRdb running MiXCR on the multiplex PCR reads. Counted here are about 280,000 distinct CDR3 sequences, approximately 26% occurring once; the ten biggest clones make up 20% to 30%. In its sample, this clonotype was seen many times. As yet, its antigen is unknown. This TCR was recovered from a man in his forties with Graves' hyperthyroidism that later progressed to Graves' ophthalmopathy. Sequencing was carried out using blood.

CDR3 in amino acids: CASSHSGTYEQYF. The CDR3, as DNA: TGTGCCAGCAGCCACAGCGGAACCTACGAGCAGTACTTC. The V gene is TRBV14, the J gene TRBJ2-7; D might be TRBD2 (5 bases). The CDR3 is 13 residues long. Per germline, CDR1 SGHDN and CDR2 FVKESK. Trimming removed 3 bases at V and 2 bases at J, with 8 bases between.